This T cell receptor beta chain is from a study of tumor-infiltrating lymphocytes in primary liver carcinoma. The CDR3 loop spans 13 amino acids. J gave up 5 bases and V 11 bases, and 8 bases lay outside the gene matches. Researchers generated TCR beta cDNA from roughly 510 ng of total RNA, relying on a constant-region primer. Sequencing libraries for TCR beta derived from three nested multiplex PCR rounds that used slightly modified ARM-PCR. Amplification in the first two PCR rounds was performed using TRBV1-TRBV30 forward primers and a C-beta reverse primer for roughly 9 cycles each. TCRdb independently ran MiXCR on the multiplex PCR reads; one entry per CDR3 protein. The sample lists around 70,000 distinct CDR3 sequences; 60% to 75% were seen once. Investigators took RNA and DNA out together from 20-30 mg of unsorted bulk tissue. Ten or more counts support this clonotype.

The specimen sequenced was liver tumor tissue from sampling region 4. Subset of the sample: tumor region T4, right-lateral pole. The genes are TRBV12-3 or TRBV12-4 and TRBJ1-1; the match to TRBD1 covers 10 bases. This TCR came from a man aged 40-50 years with primary liver carcinoma and hepatitis B virus infection. CDR3 bases: TGTGCCCTCCGGGACAGGGGTCGAACTGAAGCTTTCTTT. It specifies CALRDRGRTEAFF.